A single sample is the source of the 11 T cell receptor beta chains below, sequenced in a study of cytomegalovirus exposure and HLA in healthy donors. The primer mix had 60 Vbeta and 13 Jbeta primers. The protocol was immunoSEQ multiplex PCR, while the TCRdb copy is restricted to in-frame clones and leaves out a portion. The sample includes about 92,000 clones, 60% to 85% seen only once; the top ten take roughly 6.6%. The material sequenced was PBMCs. The receptor set was obtained from a man between 50 and 59 years old in good health and CMV-seropositive.

V gene TRBV30 combines with J gene TRBJ2-3; TRBD2 matches 7 bases. CDR1 is GTSNPN and CDR2 is SVGIG in the germline V gene (reference sequence). V was pared by 0 bases and J by 4 bases, with 13 bases of the junction left unmatched. The CDR3 spans 17 residues. The CDR3: CAWSVLTGGGGSDTQYF. The CDR3 bases are TGTGCCTGGAGTGTACTGACGGGCGGGGGTGGTTCAGATACGCAGTATTTT. The complete variable domain, with remaining parts taken from reference TRBV30 and TRBJ2-3, reads SQTIHQWPATLVQPVGSPLSLECTVEGTSNPNLYWYRQAAGRGLQLLFYSVGIGQISSEVPQNLSASRPQDRQFILSSKKLLLSDSGFYLCAWSVLTGGGGSDTQYFGPGTRLTVL.

The chain employs TRBV5-5 and TRBJ1-2; 7 bases line up with TRBD1. Trimming cost V 5 bases and J 4 bases; bases outside gene matches: 8. The CDR3 extends over 14 amino acids. Germline values: CDR1 SGHKS, CDR2 YYEKEE (reference sequence). The CDR3 reads CASSSIQGSYGYTF. Here the CDR3 DNA reads TGTGCCAGCAGTTCTATACAGGGGAGCTATGGCTACACCTTC.

In regard to this clone: Other DNA sequences in this sample translate to the same CDR3. V gene TRBV18 combines with J gene TRBJ2-1; TRBD2 matches 11 bases. The length of the CDR3 is 14 residues. Trimming cost V 6 bases and J 4 bases; bases outside gene matches: 2. Germline V gives CDR1 KGHSH, CDR2 LQKENI. Written as DNA, the CDR3 is TGTGCCAGCTCGCTAGCGGGGGGTTACAATGAGCAGTTCTTC. Residues: CASSLAGGYNEQFF. Together with reference TRBV18 and TRBJ2-1, the CDR3 gives the full variable domain: NAGVMQNPRHLVRRRGQEARLRCSPMKGHSHVYWYRQLPEEGLKFMVYLQKENIIDESGMPKERFSAEFPKEGPSILRIQQVVRGDSAAYFCASSLAGGYNEQFFGPGTRLTVL.

In its sample, this clone was seen once. The J gene is TRBJ1-5, the V gene TRBV30; 9 nucleotides match TRBD1. This CDR3 has 16 amino acids. After removal of 1 base from V and 7 bases from J, the junction contained 11 bases not matched to a gene. The V gene's germline CDR1 is GTSNPN and CDR2 SVGIG (reference sequence). CDR3 nucleotides: TGTGCCTGGAGTGCATCCGGGACAGGGATGGAACAGCCCCAGCATTTT. Amino acid sequence: CAWSASGTGMEQPQHF.

The V call is TRBV30, the J call TRBJ1-6, with D possibly TRBD1 on 5 matching bases. Germline CDR1 reads GTSNPN; CDR2 reads SVGIG (reference sequence). The V gene lost 3 bases and the J gene lost 7 bases, with 13 bases spanning the gap. The CDR3 totals 14 residues. This CDR3 is CAWSPVGPNSPLHF. CDR3 nucleotide sequence: TGTGCCTGGAGCCCGGTGGGGCCGAATTCACCCCTCCACTTT.

V is TRBV5-1 and J is TRBJ1-1; 7 bases line up with TRBD1. Germline values: CDR1 SGHRS, CDR2 YFSETQ. V shed 1 base and J 5 bases; nucleotides not matched to a gene: 8. This CDR3 has 15 amino acids. DNA for the CDR3: TGCGCCAGCAGCTTGACGGAGGGGGCGAGGACTGAAGCTTTCTTT. The encoded protein is CASSLTEGARTEAFF. Based on the CDR3 plus reference TRBV5-1 and TRBJ1-1, the full variable domain is KAGVTQTPRYLIKTRGQQVTLSCSPISGHRSVSWYQQTPGQGLQFLFEYFSETQRNKGNFPGRFSGRQFSNSRSEMNVSTLELGDSALYLCASSLTEGARTEAFFGQGTRLTVV.

The rearrangement uses TRBV4-3 and TRBJ2-2, with 11 nucleotides matching TRBD2. After removal of 3 bases from V and 6 bases from J, the junction contained 6 bases not matched to a gene. The CDR3 consists of 16 residues. The germline V gene encodes CDR1 LGHNA and CDR2 YSLEER. This chain's CDR3 is CASSHFSGGAAGELFF. The CDR3 DNA sequence: TGCGCCAGCAGCCATTTTAGCGGGGGGGCGGCCGGGGAGCTGTTTTTT.

In this sample, this clone turned up a few times. The rearrangement uses TRBV2 and TRBJ2-5; no reliable D call. The DNA end is a closer match to TRBJ2-7, so the J assignment may be wrong. The CDR3 covers 11 residues. Germline V lookup: CDR1 SNHLY, CDR2 FYNNEI. The CDR3 DNA sequence: TGTGCCAGCAGTGAAGTCTACGAGCAGTACTTC. Encoded protein: CASSEVYEQYF.

The CDR3 sequence: CASSPGGGDTEAFF. The CDR3 DNA reads TGTGCCAGCAGCCCTGGGGGGGGCGACACTGAAGCTTTCTTT. This rearrangement joins TRBV7-9 to TRBJ1-1; possible D gene TRBD1, 6 bases. The CDR3 totals 14 residues. Trimming left V 5 bases short and J 3 bases short, with 13 bases between. Germline loops: CDR1 SEHNR, CDR2 FQNEAQ (reference sequence).

In its sample, this clone was seen a few times. The chain carries TRBV10-3 and TRBJ1-1, with D possibly matching TRBD1 (6 bases). Germline V gene sequence: CDR1 ENHRY, CDR2 SYGVKD. The V end was cut by 6 bases, the J end by 1 base, with 12 bases between. This CDR3 is 14 amino acids long. As DNA, the CDR3 is TGTGCCATCAGGATGACAGGATCGAACACTGAAGCTTTCTTT. Its translation is CAIRMTGSNTEAFF.

As concerns this clone: One end of the junction does not line up with germline, which may come from a read error. The chain recombines TRBV5-6 with TRBJ1-1; a possible D gene is TRBD1 (6 bases). Germline CDR1 is SGHDT and CDR2 is YYEEEE. This CDR3 region has 12 residues. The CDR3: CASSPWGRPGVF. The CDR3 region has the DNA TGTGCCAGCAGCCCTTGGGGCAGGCCAGGGGTCTTT.